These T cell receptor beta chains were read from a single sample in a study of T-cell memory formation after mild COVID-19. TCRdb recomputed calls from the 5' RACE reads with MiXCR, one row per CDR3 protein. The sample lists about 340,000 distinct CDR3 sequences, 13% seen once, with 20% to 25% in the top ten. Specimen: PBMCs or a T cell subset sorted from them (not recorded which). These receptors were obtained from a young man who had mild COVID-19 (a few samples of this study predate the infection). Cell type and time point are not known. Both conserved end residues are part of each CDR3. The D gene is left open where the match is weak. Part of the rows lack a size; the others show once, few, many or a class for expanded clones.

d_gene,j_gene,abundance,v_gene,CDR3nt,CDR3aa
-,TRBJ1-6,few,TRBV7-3,TGTGCCAGCCCCGACAGGAGATGTTCACCCCTCCACTTT,CASPDRRCSPLHF
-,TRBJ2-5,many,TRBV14,TGTGCCAGCAGCCAAGATTGGGGAGAGACCCAGTACTTC,CASSQDWGETQYF
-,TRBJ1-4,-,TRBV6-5,TGTGCCAGCAGTTACTCGAAGCCTGAAAAACTGTTTTTT,CASSYSKPEKLFF
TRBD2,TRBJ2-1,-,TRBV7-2,TGTGCCAGCAGCTCGTTAGCGGGGGGGAGGAGGAATGAGCAGTTCTTC,CASSSLAGGRRNEQFF
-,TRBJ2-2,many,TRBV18,TGTGCCAGCTCACCATGGGCGGCCGCGAACACCGGGGAGCTGTTTTTT,CASSPWAAANTGELFF
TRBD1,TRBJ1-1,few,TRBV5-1,TGCGCCAGCAGCGCAGGACAGGGGGGCGAAGTGAACACTGAAGCTTTCTTT,CASSAGQGGEVNTEAFF
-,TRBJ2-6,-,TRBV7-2,TGTGCCAGCAGCTTAGTGGTGGGGGGGGCCAACGTCCTGACTTTC,CASSLVVGGANVLTF
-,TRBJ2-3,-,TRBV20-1,TGCAGTGCTAAACTAGATACGCAGTATTTT,CSAKLDTQYF
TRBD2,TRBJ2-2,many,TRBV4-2,TGTGCCAGCAGCCGTAAACTAGCGGGGGCCACCGGGGAGCTGTTTTTT,CASSRKLAGATGELFF
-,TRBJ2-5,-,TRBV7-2,TGTGCCAGCAGCCGACCCCCGGAGACCCAGTACTTC,CASSRPPETQYF
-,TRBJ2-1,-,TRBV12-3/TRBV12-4,TGTGCCAGCAGTCGCAGGGGAGTTGAGGGCAATGAGCAGTTCTTC,CASSRRGVEGNEQFF
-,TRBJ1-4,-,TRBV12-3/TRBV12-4,TGTGCCAGCAGTTCCGGGTCTCGATTCCCTAATGAAAAACTGTTTTTT,CASSSGSRFPNEKLFF
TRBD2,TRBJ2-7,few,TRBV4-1,TGCGCCAGCAGCCAGCGCGGGGGGGGACTAGCAAGCTCCTACGAGCAGTACTTC,CASSQRGGGLASSYEQYF
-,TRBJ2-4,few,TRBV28,TGTGCCAGCATCTCGGTGAGGCAGGGTCTAGCCAAAAACATTCAGTACTTC,CASISVRQGLAKNIQYF
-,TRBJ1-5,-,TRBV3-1,TGTGCCAGCAGCCTCGGAGACAGGAGAGATCAGCCCCAGCATTTT,CASSLGDRRDQPQHF
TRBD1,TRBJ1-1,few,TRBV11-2,TGTGCCAGCAGCCCCGGGACAGGGAGCACTGAAGCTTTCTTT,CASSPGTGSTEAFF
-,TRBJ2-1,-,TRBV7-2,TGTGCCAGCAGCGTCCCCCCAGGGGAGCAGTTCTTC,CASSVPPGEQFF
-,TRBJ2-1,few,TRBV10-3,TGTGCCCTAGGAGGAACCTACAATGAGCAGTTCTTC,CALGGTYNEQFF
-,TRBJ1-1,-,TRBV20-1,TGCAGTGCAGATACTCGGGAAGCTTTCTTT,CSADTREAFF
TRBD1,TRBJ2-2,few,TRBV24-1,TGTGCCACCAGTGATTCCCGGGACAGGGCCGGGGAGCTGTTTTTT,CATSDSRDRAGELFF
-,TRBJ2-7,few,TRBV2,TGTGCCAGCAGTGATGAGAGGAAAGAGCAGTACTTC,CASSDERKEQYF
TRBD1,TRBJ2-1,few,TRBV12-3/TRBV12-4,TGTGCCAGCAGTTTAGACCGACAGGGTACTGATGAGCAGTTCTTC,CASSLDRQGTDEQFF
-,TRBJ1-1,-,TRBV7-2,TGTGCCAGCAGCTTAGAGGCGGGCACTGAAGCTTTCTTT,CASSLEAGTEAFF